These T cell receptor beta chains were read from a single sample in a study of blood T cell repertoires in COVID-19. TCRdb's copy holds only in-frame clones and misses some; the assay was immunoSEQ multiplex PCR. The data show more than 100,000 clones, with 65% to 90% seen just once and roughly 9% held by the top ten. The specimen was peripheral blood. These receptors originate from a woman aged 55-69 years with active or convalescent COVID-19. Both conserved end residues are trimmed from each CDR3. The order of the fields is J gene, V gene, CDR3 protein.

J gene: TRBJ1-5
V gene: TRBV5-4
CDR3 protein: ASSLAGSGAQH

J gene: TRBJ2-3
V gene: TRBV28
CDR3 protein: ASSPPSSLTDTQY

J gene: TRBJ1-4
V gene: TRBV10-3
CDR3 protein: AISDPRRGWEKLF

J gene: TRBJ2-4
V gene: TRBV11-2
CDR3 protein: ASSPVAGQAKNIQY

J gene: TRBJ2-1
V gene: TRBV7-9
CDR3 protein: ASSLTGGLYNEQF

J gene: TRBJ2-6
V gene: TRBV10-3
CDR3 protein: AISHTGGPGANVLT

J gene: TRBJ1-4
V gene: TRBV11-2
CDR3 protein: ASSPGQGNTYEKLF

J gene: TRBJ1-3
V gene: TRBV19
CDR3 protein: ASSETGDSGNTIY

J gene: TRBJ2-2
V gene: TRBV24-1
CDR3 protein: ATSDPGQGGTGELF

J gene: TRBJ1-2
V gene: TRBV5-8
CDR3 protein: ASSKFRNRDRDYGYT

J gene: TRBJ1-1
V gene: TRBV30
CDR3 protein: ASYRATEAF